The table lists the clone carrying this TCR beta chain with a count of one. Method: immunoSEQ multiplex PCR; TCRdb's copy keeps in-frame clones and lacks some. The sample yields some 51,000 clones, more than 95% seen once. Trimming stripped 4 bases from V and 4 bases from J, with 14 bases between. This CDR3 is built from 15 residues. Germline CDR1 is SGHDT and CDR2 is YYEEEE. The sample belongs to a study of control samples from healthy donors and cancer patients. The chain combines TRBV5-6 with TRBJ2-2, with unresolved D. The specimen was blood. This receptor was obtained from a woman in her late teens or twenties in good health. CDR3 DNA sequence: TGTGCCAGCAGCCCGTGGGGTCGAGGCACCGGGGAGCTGTTTTTT. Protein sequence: CASSPWGRGTGELFF. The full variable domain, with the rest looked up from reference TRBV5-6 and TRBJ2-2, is DAGVTQSPTHLIKTRGQQVTLRCSPKSGHDTVSWYQQALGQGPQFIFQYYEEEERQRGNFPDRFSGHQFPNYSSELNVNALLLGDSALYLCASSPWGRGTGELFFGEGSRLTVL.